What follows are 26 T cell receptor beta chains derived from one specimen sequenced in a study of PD-1 blockade in classical Hodgkin lymphoma (dated by TCRdb to 2020 to 2021). To prepare the library, the immunoSEQ multiplex PCR assay was applied. The table comes from immuneACCESS by way of TCRdb, which keeps in-frame sequences with V and J called. Part of the clones is missing from these tables; in studies checked, under half for an unresolved V gene and the rest for unknown reasons. This sample is represented by approximately 21,000 clones; 70% to 75% of them were singletons. Of the sample, roughly 19% falls within the top ten clones. The sample's time point, from its label and the paper: cycle 4 day 1 (C4D1), after six to seven weeks of nivolumab. All trial patients had relapsed after autologous stem cell transplantation, with cohorts A, B and C differing in prior brentuximab vedotin exposure.

Sequenced here: peripheral blood mononuclear cells (PBMCs), sampled before the fourth cycle of nivolumab. Receptors originate from a human donor with classical Hodgkin lymphoma.

This clone was counted a few times. The chain is built from TRBV9 and TRBJ1-1, with a weak D call TRBD1 (6 bases). CDR3 length: 17 amino acids. The germline V gene encodes CDR1 SGDLS and CDR2 YYNGEE. Trimming took 0 bases from V and 0 from J, leaving 15 bases between them. CDR3 in amino acids: CASSVVQQGFMNTEAFF. The CDR3 region has the DNA TGTGCCAGCAGCGTAGTCCAACAGGGATTCATGAACACTGAAGCTTTCTTT.

This chain links TRBV27 with TRBJ2-7; no clear D. CDR1 MNHEY and CDR2 SMNVEV come from the germline V gene (reference sequence). The CDR3 has 13 amino acids. V was clipped by 10 bases and J by 2 bases, with 15 bases between them. The CDR3, as DNA: TGTGCCACCGCCGGTGTAGGGCCCTACGAGCAGTACTTC. Its translation is CATAGVGPYEQYF.

This chain links TRBV28 with TRBJ2-5; 7 positions match TRBD1. With V trimmed by 4 bases and J by 6 bases, 8 bases remained unmatched. Germline CDR1 and CDR2: MDHEN and SYDVKM. The length of the CDR3 is 14 residues. Here the CDR3 reads CASSSGQLAKTQYF. The CDR3, as DNA: TGTGCCAGCAGTTCGGGACAGCTGGCGAAGACCCAGTACTTC.

V usage is TRBV7-2 and J usage is TRBJ2-2; a possible D gene is TRBD2 (5 bases). This CDR3 is 14 amino acids long. Per the germline V gene, CDR1 is SGHTA and CDR2 is FQGNSA. Between the trimmed V and J ends, which lost 5 bases and 6 bases, there was a span of 13 bases. The CDR3 sequence is CASSTRTRPGELFF. CDR3 coding DNA: TGTGCCAGCAGCACCAGGACTCGGCCCGGGGAGCTGTTTTTT. The entire variable domain, with the rest obtained from reference TRBV7-2 and TRBJ2-2, is as follows: GAGVSQSPSNKVTEKGKDVELRCDPISGHTALYWYRQSLGQGLEFLIYFQGNSAPDKSGLPSDRFSAERTGGSVSTLTIQRTQQEDSAVYLCASSTRTRPGELFFGEGSRLTVL.

The chain joins TRBV28 to TRBJ2-1, with D possibly called TRBD1 or TRBD2 (5 bases each). V dropped 5 bases and J dropped 10 bases, with 12 bases sitting between them. The CDR3 contains 12 residues. CDR1 and CDR2 (germline): MDHEN, SYDVKM. CDR3 in amino acids: CASSPGTSEQFF. Written as DNA, the CDR3 is TGTGCCAGCAGTCCAGGGACCAGCGAGCAGTTCTTC.

The chain employs TRBV7-2 and TRBJ2-4; 11 bases match TRBD2. This CDR3 has 16 residues. CDR1 and CDR2 (germline): SGHTA, FQGNSA. With V trimmed by 2 bases and J by 9 bases, 9 bases remained unmatched. CDR3: CASSLTGTSGRGIQYF. Here the CDR3 DNA reads TGTGCCAGCAGCTTAACCGGGACTAGCGGTCGAGGCATTCAGTACTTC.

This chain connects TRBV15 to TRBJ2-5; D possibly uses TRBD1 or TRBD2 (5 bases each). Per germline, CDR1 LNHNV and CDR2 YYDKDF (reference sequence). V shed 0 bases and J shed 2 bases, with 16 bases lying between them. The CDR3 is 17 amino acids. Written as DNA, the CDR3 is TGTGCCACCAGCAGAGATGGGGCTCGGGACGATCAAGAGACCCAGTACTTC. It encodes CATSRDGARDDQETQYF.

Only a few counts were recorded for this clone. The chain joins TRBV7-3 to TRBJ2-5, with D perhaps matching TRBD1 (6 bases). V was cut by 3 bases and J by 1 base, with 9 bases left in between. CDR1 SGHTA and CDR2 FQGTGA come from the germline V gene. The CDR3 totals 14 residues. CDR3 protein: CASSLVGGQETQYF. In DNA, the CDR3 is TGTGCCAGCAGCTTGGTAGGGGGCCAAGAGACCCAGTACTTC.

This rearrangement joins TRBV29-1 to TRBJ1-1; TRBD1 is a possible D gene (6 bases). The CDR3 runs 14 residues. Germline lookup yields CDR1 SQVTM and CDR2 ANQGSEA. Between the trimmed V and J ends, which lost 2 bases and 4 bases, there was a span of 14 bases. The CDR3 reads CSVERGHASTEAFF. The CDR3 coding sequence is TGCAGCGTTGAAAGGGGACATGCGAGCACTGAAGCTTTCTTT.

J is TRBJ1-4 and V is TRBV12-5; a weak D match, TRBD1 (5 bases). With 0 bases removed from V and 8 bases from J, the gap between germline ends came to 19 bases. Per the germline V gene, CDR1 is LGHNT and CDR2 is FRNRAP. This CDR3 is built from 17 residues. The CDR3 DNA sequence: TGTGCTAGTGGTTTGGTACTAGGGGCATTAAACGGGGAAAAACTGTTTTTT. Translated: CASGLVLGALNGEKLFF.

The rearrangement links TRBV9 to TRBJ2-1, with D tentatively TRBD2 (5 bases). The CDR3 runs 16 residues. The germline V gene encodes CDR1 SGDLS and CDR2 YYNGEE. Trimming took off 0 bases at V and 6 bases at J, with 16 bases between the two ends. CDR3 DNA sequence: TGTGCCAGCAGCGTAGTCGCCAGCGGAAAGATCAATGAGCAGTTCTTC. Encoded protein: CASSVVASGKINEQFF.

J is TRBJ1-6 and V is TRBV25-1; TRBD1 matches 7 bases. From germline, CDR1 is MGHDK and CDR2 SYGVNS. After removal of 6 bases from V and 10 bases from J, the junction contained 9 bases not matched to a gene. This CDR3 has 14 residues. The CDR3 DNA follows: TGTGCCAGCAGCGCCGCGCAGGGGGAATCACCCCTCCACTTT. Its protein is CASSAAQGESPLHF.

This clone has more than one count but fewer than ten. The V call is TRBV15, the J call TRBJ2-7; TRBD2 matches at 7 bases. Germline V lookup: CDR1 LNHNV, CDR2 YYDKDF (reference sequence). V shed 1 base, J shed 2 bases, and the junction held 2 bases outside the gene matches. The CDR3 is made up of 14 amino acids. This chain's CDR3 is CATSRGEGAYEQYF. As DNA, the CDR3 is TGTGCCACCAGCAGAGGGGAGGGAGCCTACGAGCAGTACTTC. The full variable domain, rest sourced from reference TRBV15 and TRBJ2-7, is DAMVIQNPRYQVTQFGKPVTLSCSQTLNHNVMYWYQQKSSQAPKLLFHYYDKDFNNEADTPDNFQSRRPNTSFCFLDIRSPGLGDTAMYLCATSRGEGAYEQYFGPGTRLTVT.

This chain joins TRBV9 and TRBJ2-7; no reliable D call. The CDR3 is made up of 14 amino acids. Between the trimmed V and J ends, which lost 0 bases and 1 base, there was a span of 8 bases. Germline lookup yields CDR1 SGDLS and CDR2 YYNGEE. The CDR3 region is CASSVDVVSYEQYF. In nucleotides, the CDR3 is TGTGCCAGCAGCGTAGACGTAGTATCCTACGAGCAGTACTTC. The complete variable domain, with remaining parts taken from reference TRBV9 and TRBJ2-7, reads DSGVTQTPKHLITATGQRVTLRCSPRSGDLSVYWYQQSLDQGLQFLIQYYNGEERAKGNILERFSAQQFPDLHSELNLSSLELGDSALYFCASSVDVVSYEQYFGPGTRLTVT.

This clone was seen more than once but under ten times. The rearrangement joins TRBV7-3 to TRBJ2-1; either TRBD1 or TRBD2 may supply D (5 bases each). V was trimmed by 5 bases and J by 0 bases, leaving 11 bases between them. This CDR3 is built from 15 residues. Germline V gene data show CDR1 as SGHTA and CDR2 as FQGTGA. CDR3 residues: CASSMGPSSYNEQFF. The CDR3 coding sequence is TGTGCCAGCAGCATGGGACCGAGCTCCTACAATGAGCAGTTCTTC.

This clone was seen a few times. The rearrangement links TRBV2 to TRBJ2-5; no clear D gene. V lost 0 bases to trimming and J lost 1 base, with 6 bases between them. The germline gives CDR1 SNHLY, CDR2 FYNNEI. There are 14 residues in the CDR3. CDR3 nucleotide sequence: TGTGCCAGCAGTGAAGCGAGTTTCCAAGAGACCCAGTACTTC. This sequence encodes CASSEASFQETQYF.

The chain links TRBV7-2 to TRBJ2-1, with D tentatively TRBD2 (6 bases). Germline CDR1 and CDR2: SGHTA and FQGNSA. V lost 1 base and J lost 0, with 7 bases in between. This CDR3 is 15 amino acids long. This CDR3 is CASSLVGSSYNEQFF. The DNA of the CDR3 is TGTGCCAGCAGCTTAGTCGGGAGCTCCTACAATGAGCAGTTCTTC.

V gene TRBV5-1 combines with J gene TRBJ1-2; 7 bases line up with TRBD1. After removal of 2 bases from V and 1 base from J, the junction contained 5 bases not matched to a gene. The CDR3 has 15 residues. Germline CDR1 reads SGHRS; CDR2 reads YFSETQ. The CDR3 spells CASSFEQGFNYGYTF. CDR3 bases: TGCGCCAGCAGCTTCGAACAGGGGTTTAACTATGGCTACACCTTC.

The rearrangement links TRBV28 to TRBJ1-2; 7 bases align to TRBD1. The CDR3 spans 13 residues. J gave up 4 bases and V 4 bases, and 3 bases lay outside the gene matches. Germline values: CDR1 MDHEN, CDR2 SYDVKM. CDR3 sequence: CASSSTGVYGYTF. DNA of the CDR3: TGTGCCAGCAGTTCTACAGGGGTCTATGGCTACACCTTC.

The V gene is TRBV2, the J gene TRBJ1-6; D is undetermined. Trimming cost V 5 bases and J 14 bases, with 19 bases left between them. Germline V CDR1 and CDR2: SNHLY, FYNNEI. The CDR3 runs 14 residues. Here the CDR3 reads CASSPEVGGGALHF. The CDR3 DNA reads as TGTGCCAGCAGTCCTGAGGTGGGTGGTGGAGCCCTCCACTTT.

In DNA, the CDR3 is TGTGCCAGCAGTTTATTTCCAGCGGGAGGTTATGAGCAGTTCTTC. Amino acids: CASSLFPAGGYEQFF. The chain employs TRBV27 and TRBJ2-1, with 9 bases aligning to TRBD2. The CDR3 totals 15 residues. CDR1 MNHEY and CDR2 SMNVEV come from the germline V gene (reference sequence). V dropped 1 base and J dropped 8; count of bases not matched to a gene: 6.

The chain employs TRBV4-3 and TRBJ2-7; 8 positions match TRBD2. V lost 3 bases and J lost 0; bases outside the gene matches: 7. Per the germline V gene, CDR1 is LGHNA and CDR2 is YSLEER. This CDR3 is built from 16 residues. The CDR3 sequence is CASSQFAGGSSYEQYF. In nucleotides, the CDR3 is TGCGCCAGCAGCCAGTTCGCGGGAGGATCCTCCTACGAGCAGTACTTC.

This chain connects TRBV9 to TRBJ1-6; D is unclear. This CDR3 has 14 residues. V was pared by 0 bases and J by 10 bases, with 11 bases between. Per germline, CDR1 SGDLS and CDR2 YYNGEE. Here the CDR3 reads CASSVGANFSPLHF. CDR3 DNA sequence: TGTGCCAGCAGCGTAGGGGCAAATTTCTCACCCCTCCACTTT.

This clone turned up a few times. The V call is TRBV9, the J call TRBJ1-1; D unclear. Germline CDR1 reads SGDLS; CDR2 reads YYNGEE. V was clipped by 3 bases and J by 4 bases, with 13 bases between them. This CDR3 spans 14 amino acids. The CDR3: CASSEIGFFTEAFF. The CDR3 DNA reads as TGTGCCAGCAGCGAGATTGGTTTCTTCACTGAAGCTTTCTTT.

This chain links TRBV10-3 with TRBJ1-6, with TRBD1 matching over 7 bases. The CDR3 loop spans 14 amino acids. Germline assignment: CDR1 ENHRY and CDR2 SYGVKD. The J segment lost 0 bases and the V segment lost 11 bases, leaving 4 bases of the junction unmatched. Here the CDR3 reads CAVRDSSYNSPLHF. CDR3 nucleotide sequence: TGTGCCGTTAGGGACAGCTCCTATAATTCACCCCTCCACTTT.

This rearrangement joins TRBV6-5 to TRBJ1-1; possibly TRBD1 for D (6 bases). V was pared by 5 bases and J by 0 bases, with 13 bases between. Germline assignment: CDR1 MNHEY and CDR2 SVGAGI. This CDR3 is 15 amino acids long. The CDR3 sequence: CASSPRTEMNTEAFF. CDR3 in DNA: TGTGCCAGCAGTCCACGGACAGAGATGAACACTGAAGCTTTCTTT.